This T cell receptor beta chain was observed in a study of T cell responses to AZD1222 COVID-19 vaccine. V was pared by 5 bases and J by 3 bases, with 4 bases of the junction left unmatched. The CDR3 covers 14 residues. The germline CDR1 and CDR2 sequences are SEHNR and FQNEAQ (reference sequence). The method was immunoSEQ multiplex PCR; TCRdb's version includes in-frame clones alone and lacks a portion of them. The sample holds about 200,000 clones; approximately 93% are singletons and the top ten take roughly 1%. This chain joins TRBV7-9 and TRBJ1-5; 7 bases align to TRBD1. Sequencing was performed on peripheral blood, taken 28 days after the second AZD1222 dose. The clonotype comes from an adult who received the AZD1222 COVID-19 vaccine. CDR3 coding DNA: TGTGCCAGCAGCATTGGACAGGTCAATCAGCCCCAGCATTTT. Protein product: CASSIGQVNQPQHF.